This entry features one TCR beta chain sequence. This sample was included in a study of blood T cell repertoires in COVID-19. Turning to the study itself: Researchers got acute and convalescent COVID-19 samples from the United States, Italy and Spain.

From germline, CDR1 is WSHSY and CDR2 SAAADI. Trimming took off 4 bases at V and 0 bases at J, with 12 bases between the two ends. This CDR3 comprises 16 residues. Clones were sequenced by immunoSEQ multiplex PCR, and TCRdb holds only the in-frame ones, with some missing. The sample lists 250,000 or so clones, around 86% seen once, with 2% to 2.5% in the top ten. Two consecutive negative NP/OP PCR tests, clearance, or resolved symptoms defined Cohort 3 recovery. This rearrangement joins TRBV10-2 to TRBJ1-4; perhaps TRBD1 as D (6 bases). The source of this sequence is a woman aged 50 to 65 who had recovered from COVID-19. The sequenced sample consisted of PBMCs or T cells enriched from blood (not recorded which). For the CDR3, the DNA is TGCGCCAGCAGTGTCAAACGGACAGCAACTAATGAAAAACTGTTTTTT. Its translation is CASSVKRTATNEKLFF.